A single sample gave rise to the 6 T cell receptor beta chains below, sequenced in a study of Ad26.COV2.S vaccination and SARS-CoV-2 variants. Specified treatment: roughly 18 received Ad26.COV2.S at low or high dose, single or two shots; about 5 received placebo; per-sample allocation not given. On day 63 after the first injection, vaccine and placebo recipients gave samples. Generated by immunoSEQ multiplex PCR, the TCRdb table keeps only in-frame clones and is missing some. Of 250,000 to 300,000 clones in the sample, more than 70% were seen once. The sequencing here drew on peripheral blood, taken in a trial of Ad26.COV2.S vaccine versus placebo. These receptors originate from a person aged 18-65 years who received the Ad26.COV2.S COVID-19 vaccine or a placebo.

The chain couples TRBV11-3 to TRBJ2-5; D unclear. CDR1 SGHNT and CDR2 YENEEA come from the germline V gene. The CDR3 spans 12 residues. Trimming took 2 bases from V and 5 from J, leaving 6 bases between them. CDR3 bases: TGTGCCAGCAGCTTATCCAGGGAGACCCAGTACTTC. The encoded protein is CASSLSRETQYF.

V gene TRBV19 combines with J gene TRBJ2-3; tentatively, D is TRBD1 or TRBD2 (5 bases each). V was clipped by 2 bases and J by 1 base, with 7 bases between them. This CDR3 has 14 residues. In germline, CDR1 is LNHDA, CDR2 SQIVND (reference sequence). Here the CDR3 DNA reads TGTGCCAGTAGTATACGAGGGGGCACAGATACGCAGTATTTT. Its protein is CASSIRGGTDTQYF.

The V and J genes are TRBV5-4 and TRBJ2-3, with TRBD2 identical over 14 bases. The germline V gene encodes CDR1 SGHNT and CDR2 YYREEE (reference sequence). Germline trimming cut 4 bases from V and 6 bases from J; bases unmatched to any gene: 7. This CDR3 has 16 amino acids. CDR3 coding DNA: TGTGCCAGCAGCCCCTTTAGACTAGCGGGGGGGGATACGCAGTATTTT. Amino acids: CASSPFRLAGGDTQYF.

This clone came up a few times. The sample holds other DNA sequences that translate to the same CDR3. The chain uses TRBV15 and TRBJ1-1; no clear D. CDR3 length: 12 amino acids. Looked up from germline, CDR1 is LNHNV and CDR2 is YYDKDF (reference sequence). V was clipped by 0 bases and J by 3 bases, with 2 bases between them. The CDR3 region is CATSRDHTEAFF. The CDR3 DNA reads TGTGCCACCAGCAGAGATCACACTGAAGCTTTCTTT.

V usage is TRBV2 and J usage is TRBJ2-2, with D perhaps matching TRBD2 (5 bases). The CDR3 contains 15 residues. V lost 9 bases and J 6 bases, leaving 20 bases between the germline ends. Germline CDR1 reads SNHLY; CDR2 reads FYNNEI. This chain's CDR3 is CASLEQGGSAGELFF. As DNA, the CDR3 is TGTGCCAGTCTAGAGCAAGGCGGGTCGGCCGGGGAGCTGTTTTTT.

This clone was seen a single time. The J gene is TRBJ1-1, the V gene TRBV12-3 or TRBV12-4; no reliable D call. The CDR3 extends over 13 amino acids. V gave up 8 bases and J gave up 4 bases, with 14 bases separating them. The CDR3 region is CASCGSGVTEAFF. The DNA of the CDR3 is TGTGCCAGCTGCGGCTCGGGTGTCACTGAAGCTTTCTTT.